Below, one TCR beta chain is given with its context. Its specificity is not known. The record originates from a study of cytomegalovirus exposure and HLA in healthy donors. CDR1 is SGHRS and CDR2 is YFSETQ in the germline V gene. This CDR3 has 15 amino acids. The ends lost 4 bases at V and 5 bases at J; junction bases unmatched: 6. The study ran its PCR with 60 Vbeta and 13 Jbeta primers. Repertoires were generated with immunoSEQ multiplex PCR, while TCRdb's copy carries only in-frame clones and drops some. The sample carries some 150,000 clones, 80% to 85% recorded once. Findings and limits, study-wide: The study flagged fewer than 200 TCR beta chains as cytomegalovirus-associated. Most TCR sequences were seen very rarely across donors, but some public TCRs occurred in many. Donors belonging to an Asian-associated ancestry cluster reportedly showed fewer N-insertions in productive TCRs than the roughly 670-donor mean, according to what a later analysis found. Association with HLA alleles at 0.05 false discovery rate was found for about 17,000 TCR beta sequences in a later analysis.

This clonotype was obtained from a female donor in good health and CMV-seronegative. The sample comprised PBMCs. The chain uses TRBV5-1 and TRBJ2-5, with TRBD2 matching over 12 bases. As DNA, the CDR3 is TGCGCCAGCAGCGATGGACTAGCGGGAAGGGAGACCCAGTACTTC. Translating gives CASSDGLAGRETQYF. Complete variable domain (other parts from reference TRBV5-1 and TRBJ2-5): KAGVTQTPRYLIKTRGQQVTLSCSPISGHRSVSWYQQTPGQGLQFLFEYFSETQRNKGNFPGRFSGRQFSNSRSEMNVSTLELGDSALYLCASSDGLAGRETQYFGPGTRLLVL.